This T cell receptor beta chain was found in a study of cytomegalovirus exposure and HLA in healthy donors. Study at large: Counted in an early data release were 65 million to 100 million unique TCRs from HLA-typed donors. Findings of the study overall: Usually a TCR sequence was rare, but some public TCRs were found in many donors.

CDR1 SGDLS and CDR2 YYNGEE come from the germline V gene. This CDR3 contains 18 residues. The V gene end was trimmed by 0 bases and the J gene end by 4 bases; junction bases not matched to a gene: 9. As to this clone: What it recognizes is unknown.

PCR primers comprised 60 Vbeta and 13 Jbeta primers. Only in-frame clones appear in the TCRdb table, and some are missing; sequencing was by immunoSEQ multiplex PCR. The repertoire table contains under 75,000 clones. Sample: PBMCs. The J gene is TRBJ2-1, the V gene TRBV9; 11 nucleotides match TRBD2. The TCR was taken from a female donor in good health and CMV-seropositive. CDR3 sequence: CASSVVATSGGRYNEQFF. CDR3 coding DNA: TGTGCCAGCAGCGTAGTGGCAACTAGCGGGGGTCGATACAATGAGCAGTTCTTC.